This T cell receptor beta chain stems from a study of blood T cell repertoires in COVID-19. The CDR3 has 19 amino acids. Germline V gene lookup returns CDR1 KGHDR and CDR2 SFDVKD. V shed 3 bases, J shed 4 bases, and the junction held 14 bases outside the gene matches. Seattle researchers signed up patients amid active infection and tracked them longitudinally. Profiled with immunoSEQ multiplex PCR; TCRdb holds only in-frame clones, not every one. The sample holds under 450,000 clones; about nine tenths are singletons and the top ten take over 10%. V is TRBV24-1 and J is TRBJ2-6, with 7 positions matching TRBD1. The sample consisted of peripheral blood. The receptor comes from a woman aged 50 to 60 with COVID-19, enrolled during active disease. The CDR3 region has the DNA TGTGCCACCAGTGATGTGAGTGGGGGACAGTTCGCGGGGGCCAACGTCCTGACTTTC. It yields the protein CATSDVSGGQFAGANVLTF.